This passage covers 30 T cell receptor beta chains from one sample sequenced in a study of T cells in Graves' hyperthyroidism and ophthalmopathy. From RNA transcripts, TCR beta CDR3 regions were amplified. The primer set for the first-round RT-PCR of the TCR CDR3 was HTBI. MiXCR was run by TCRdb on the multiplex PCR reads, yielding one entry per CDR3 protein. The top ten hold roughly a third of the sample, which has some 270,000 distinct CDR3 sequences, more than 20% seen once. What was sequenced was blood. The receptors come from a woman in her forties with Graves' ophthalmopathy.

The sample holds many counts of this clonotype. The chain combines TRBV7-2 with TRBJ1-2; no clear D gene. The germline V gene has CDR1 SGHTA and CDR2 FQGNSA. V was clipped by 6 bases and J by 4 bases, with 15 bases between them. The length of the CDR3 is 14 residues. This CDR3 reads CASSSDAKPYGYTF. The CDR3, as DNA: TGTGCCAGCAGTTCTGACGCGAAACCCTATGGCTACACCTTC.

This clonotype occurred many times. The chain joins TRBV30 to TRBJ2-5; D not certain. This CDR3 region has 12 residues. Germline CDR1 reads GTSNPN; CDR2 reads SVGIG (reference sequence). Trimming stripped 4 bases from V and 1 base from J, with 7 bases between. CDR3 sequence reads: CAWKEFQETQYF. The CDR3 DNA reads as TGTGCCTGGAAGGAATTCCAAGAGACCCAGTACTTC.

This clonotype was recorded many times. This chain joins TRBV12-3 or TRBV12-4 and TRBJ2-5; TRBD1 matches at 10 bases. V was clipped by 3 bases and J by 5 bases; unmatched bases: 3. This CDR3 is 14 amino acids long. The CDR3, as DNA: TGTGCCAGCAGTTTCGACAGGGGGCCGGAGACCCAGTACTTC. Its protein product is CASSFDRGPETQYF.

Many counts were recorded for this clonotype. This chain joins TRBV7-9 and TRBJ2-7, with D possibly called TRBD1 or TRBD2 (6 bases each). CDR3 length: 13 amino acids. The germline V gene has CDR1 SEHNR and CDR2 FQNEAQ (reference sequence). Trimming pared 0 bases from V and 9 bases from J, leaving 12 bases between. The CDR3 bases are TGTGCCAGCAGCTTAGCGGAGGGGGTGGGGCAGTACTTC. It yields the protein CASSLAEGVGQYF.

The J gene is TRBJ2-5, the V gene TRBV12-3 or TRBV12-4; D is possibly TRBD2 (6 bases). This CDR3 contains 14 residues. V gave up 5 bases and J gave up 0 bases, with 10 bases separating them. CDR3 sequence reads: CASSRGGYQETQYF. In nucleotides, the CDR3 is TGTGCCAGCAGTCGTGGAGGGTACCAAGAGACCCAGTACTTC.

This clonotype has at least ten counts. This chain connects TRBV6-1 to TRBJ2-2, with 8 bases fitting TRBD2. The CDR3 length is 16 residues. V lost 8 bases, J lost 8 bases, and 16 bases stayed unmatched. Germline V gene lookup returns CDR1 MNHNS and CDR2 SASEGT. CDR3 amino acids: CASEPSGRGNSGELFF. The CDR3 nucleotides read TGTGCCAGCGAACCAAGCGGGAGAGGGAACTCGGGGGAGCTGTTTTTT.

This clonotype was seen at least ten times. The V gene is TRBV6-2 or TRBV6-3, the J gene TRBJ2-7; D perhaps matches TRBD1 (5 bases). The ends were cut back, 5 bases at V and 1 base at J, with 9 bases in the middle. Germline V gene sequence: CDR1 MNHEY, CDR2 SVGEGT. The CDR3 length is 13 residues. For the CDR3, the DNA is TGTGCCAGCAGTCCAGGGAATTCCTACGAGCAGTACTTC. Its translation is CASSPGNSYEQYF.

J is TRBJ1-1 and V is TRBV6-1; D gene uncertain. V was clipped by 4 bases and J by 7 bases, with 10 bases between them. The germline CDR1 and CDR2 sequences are MNHNS and SASEGT. This CDR3 is 12 amino acids long. In nucleotides, the CDR3 is TGTGCCAGCAGTGTATGGGGAATTGAAGCTTTCTTT. Encoded protein: CASSVWGIEAFF.

V and J are TRBV20-1 and TRBJ1-1; no reliable D call. This CDR3 has 14 amino acids. V was pared by 7 bases and J by 2 bases, with 17 bases between. Germline CDR1 DFQATT, CDR2 SNEGSKA (reference sequence). CDR3 sequence (DNA): TGCAGTGTCGAACCATTGGCGGACAACACTGAAGCTTTCTTT. This encodes CSVEPLADNTEAFF.

This clonotype was seen ten or more times. J is TRBJ2-7 and V is TRBV6-1, with D hard to call. The CDR3 extends over 14 amino acids. The germline CDR1 and CDR2 sequences are MNHNS and SASEGT. Trimming took off 2 bases at V and 3 bases at J, with 11 bases between the two ends. Here the CDR3 DNA reads TGTGCCAGCAGTGAAAGCACAGCCCACTACGAGCAGTACTTC. Amino acid sequence: CASSESTAHYEQYF.

This clonotype was counted many times. The chain recombines TRBV15 with TRBJ2-5; D uncertain. Germline V gene data show CDR1 as LNHNV and CDR2 as YYDKDF (reference sequence). V was clipped by 5 bases and J by 0 bases, with 7 bases between them. The CDR3 runs to 13 residues. The DNA for the CDR3 is TGTGCCACCAGCCGCCGGGACCAAGAGACCCAGTACTTC. It translates to CATSRRDQETQYF.

The CDR3 protein is CASSFPGLGVGTSGAYEQYF. CDR3 in DNA: TGTGCCAGCAGTTTCCCCGGTTTGGGCGTCGGGACTAGCGGGGCCTACGAGCAGTACTTC. The chain couples TRBV28 to TRBJ2-7; TRBD2 aligns across 13 bases. This CDR3 is 20 amino acids long. J gave up 2 bases and V 3 bases, and 16 bases lay outside the gene matches. The germline V gene encodes CDR1 MDHEN and CDR2 SYDVKM.

Ten or more counts support this clonotype. Being one base from a much bigger clone, this may be a read error. This chain joins TRBV9 and TRBJ1-1; the D is unclear. This CDR3 comprises 12 residues. The ends were cut back, 5 bases at V and 1 base at J, with 6 bases in the middle. CDR1 is SGDLS, CDR2 YYNGEE, per germline. The CDR3 region has the DNA TGTGCCAGCAGTGGGAGGAACACTGAAGCTTTCTTT. Encoded protein: CASSGRNTEAFF.

Ten or more counts support this clonotype. J is TRBJ1-1 and V is TRBV12-3 or TRBV12-4; 12 bases align to TRBD1. This CDR3 is 15 amino acids long. Germline trimming cut 4 bases from V and 8 bases from J; bases unmatched to any gene: 8. CDR3 sequence (DNA): TGTGCCAGCAGTTCTCCGGGACAGGGGGCACTAGAAGCTTTCTTT. It codes for CASSSPGQGALEAFF.

As DNA, the CDR3 is TGTGCCAGCAGCCAAGATACGACAGGGGGCGCGTATTCACCCCTCCACTTT. Encoded protein: CASSQDTTGGAYSPLHF. The gene calls are TRBV4-2 and TRBJ1-6; TRBD1 matches 10 bases. Per the germline V gene, CDR1 is LGHNA and CDR2 is YNFKEQ. Germline trimming cut 0 bases from V and 8 bases from J; bases unmatched to any gene: 7. CDR3 length equals 17 residues.

This clonotype was recorded at least ten times. The chain has TRBV19 and TRBJ2-7, with 11 bases aligning to TRBD2. The CDR3 loop spans 14 amino acids. The germline gives CDR1 LNHDA, CDR2 SQIVND (reference sequence). Germline trimming cut 4 bases from V and 3 bases from J; bases unmatched to any gene: 2. CDR3 sequence: CASSKGLADYEQYF. The CDR3 nucleotides read TGTGCCAGTAGTAAGGGACTAGCGGACTACGAGCAGTACTTC.

The sample holds many counts of this clonotype. The gene calls are TRBV7-2 and TRBJ2-3; D remains ambiguous. Germline CDR1 reads SGHTA; CDR2 reads FQGNSA. V was shortened by 0 bases and J by 2 bases, with 9 bases between the two germline ends. This CDR3 is 15 amino acids long. CDR3 residues: CASSLAPRNTDTQYF. The CDR3 DNA is TGTGCCAGCAGCTTAGCCCCCAGGAACACAGATACGCAGTATTTT.

This clonotype has at least ten counts. J is TRBJ2-5 and V is TRBV27; tentative D call: TRBD1 (6 bases). This CDR3 is built from 16 residues. The V gene lost 8 bases and the J gene lost 2 bases, with 21 bases spanning the gap. The germline CDR1 and CDR2 sequences are MNHEY and SMNVEV (reference sequence). The CDR3 sequence: CASGLLGVGQQETQYF. As DNA, the CDR3 is TGTGCCAGCGGCCTATTAGGAGTTGGACAGCAAGAGACCCAGTACTTC.

A word on this clonotype: A much larger clone lies a single base off, so this may be a read error. The chain carries TRBV28 and TRBJ2-2, with D maybe TRBD2 (6 bases). The CDR3 contains 14 residues. Germline lookup yields CDR1 MDHEN and CDR2 SYDVKM. CDR3 region: CASSFPGNTGGLFF. CDR3 bases: TGTGCCAGCAGTTTTCCCGGGAACACCGGGGGGCTGTTTTTT.

This clonotype occurred a few times. This chain links TRBV11-2 with TRBJ2-4, with 16 positions matching TRBD2. Germline lookup yields CDR1 SGHAT and CDR2 FQNNGV. The CDR3 loop spans 20 amino acids. V lost 4 bases and J lost 2; bases outside the gene matches: 11. The CDR3 here is CASSYPGGTSGRASKNIQYF. The CDR3 DNA sequence: TGTGCCAGCAGCTACCCGGGGGGGACTAGCGGGAGGGCCTCCAAAAACATTCAGTACTTC. The whole variable domain, remainder taken from reference TRBV11-2 and TRBJ2-4, is EAGVAQSPRYKIIEKRQSVAFWCNPISGHATLYWYQQILGQGPKLLIQFQNNGVVDDSQLPKDRFSAERLKGVDSTLKIQPAKLEDSAVYLCASSYPGGTSGRASKNIQYFGAGTRLSVL.

This rearrangement joins TRBV30 to TRBJ1-1; D not resolved. The CDR3 loop spans 13 amino acids. In germline, CDR1 is GTSNPN, CDR2 SVGIG (reference sequence). The V gene lost 4 bases and the J gene lost 1 base, with 10 bases spanning the gap. The CDR3 sequence is CAWTQHPNTEAFF. CDR3 nucleotides: TGTGCCTGGACTCAACACCCGAACACTGAAGCTTTCTTT.

This clonotype was seen repeatedly, ten times or more. This chain links TRBV29-1 with TRBJ2-6; D uncertain. Germline CDR1 SQVTM, CDR2 ANQGSEA. The CDR3 extends over 14 amino acids. V lost 2 bases and J lost 4, with 9 bases in between. CDR3 sequence (DNA): TGCAGCGTTGAATACAGCGCCGGGGCCAACGTCCTGACTTTC. Its translation is CSVEYSAGANVLTF.

This clonotype was detected many times. The CDR3 sequence: CASIPDSGNTEAFF. The CDR3 bases are TGTGCCAGCATCCCCGACAGTGGGAACACTGAAGCTTTCTTT. This sequence joins TRBV6-5 and TRBJ1-1; D perhaps matches TRBD1 (5 bases). Germline V lookup: CDR1 MNHEY, CDR2 SVGAGI. V shed 7 bases and J shed 1 base, with 13 bases lying between them. The CDR3 consists of 14 residues.

This chain links TRBV20-1 with TRBJ2-3, with D unclear. The CDR3 is 15 residues long. The V end lost 0 bases, the J end lost 0 bases, and 10 bases lay between the germline ends. Germline V gives CDR1 DFQATT, CDR2 SNEGSKA (reference sequence). CDR3 in amino acids: CSARDLWVSTDTQYF. CDR3 nucleotide sequence: TGCAGTGCTAGAGATCTCTGGGTTAGCACAGATACGCAGTATTTT.

This clonotype was counted many times. The chain has TRBV4-1 and TRBJ2-7; weak D call: TRBD1 (6 bases). CDR1 is MGHRA, CDR2 YSYEKL, per germline. Trimming cost V 0 bases and J 2 bases, with 14 bases left between them. The CDR3 is made up of 16 amino acids. The CDR3 region is CASSQDNNRDTYEQYF. DNA of the CDR3: TGCGCCAGCAGCCAAGATAATAATAGGGACACCTACGAGCAGTACTTC.

This clonotype was counted many times. The CDR3 region has the DNA TGTGCCAGCAGCTTGGGAGGGGCCTATGTTGGCTACACCTTC. Its translation is CASSLGGAYVGYTF. The chain has TRBV5-5 and TRBJ1-2, with D possibly being TRBD1 (5 bases). Trimming took off 0 bases at V and 7 bases at J, with 13 bases between the two ends. Germline assignment: CDR1 SGHKS and CDR2 YYEKEE (reference sequence). The CDR3 length is 14 residues.

A note on this clonotype: A much larger clone differs from this one at a single base, so this may be a read error. V usage is TRBV5-1 and J usage is TRBJ2-6, with no clear D. Germline loops: CDR1 SGHRS, CDR2 YFSETQ. The CDR3 loop spans 14 amino acids. The CDR3: CANSSEAGANVLTF. The CDR3 coding sequence is TGCGCCAACAGCTCAGAAGCGGGGGCCAACGTCCTGACTTTC.

The gene calls are TRBV5-2 and TRBJ2-2. TRBV5-2 has pseudogene status. The CDR3 totals 17 residues. CDR3 region: CASSLFVVAGNTGELFF. For the CDR3, the DNA is TGTGCCAGCAGCTTATTCGTGGTCGCAGGGAACACCGGGGAGCTGTTTTTT.

This clonotype was recorded at least ten times. The chain links TRBV12-3 or TRBV12-4 to TRBJ1-6; the D is unclear. The CDR3 is 13 amino acids. V lost 4 bases, J lost 8 bases, and 9 bases lay in between. The CDR3 bases are TGTGCCAGCAGTTCGACCCAATATTCACCCCTCCACTTT. Residues: CASSSTQYSPLHF.

V is TRBV6-5 and J is TRBJ1-2; D is possibly TRBD1 (5 bases). The CDR3 runs to 15 residues. V lost 0 bases, J lost 13 bases, and 21 bases lay in between. Per germline, CDR1 MNHEY and CDR2 SVGAGI. The CDR3 sequence: CASSYSGTTILPPTF. CDR3 coding DNA: TGTGCCAGCAGTTACTCCGGGACTACCATCCTTCCTCCCACCTTC.